This T cell receptor beta chain is from a study of OX40 agonist ivuxolimab in advanced cancers. Study as a whole: A mean age of 60 years, range roughly 23 to 85, was recorded, and approximately 85% were male. General study results and limits: No determination was made of the antigen specificity of the expanded peripheral T cells. Researchers report that CD8+ T cells had, on average, more expanded clones than CD4+.

The germline CDR1 and CDR2 sequences are ENHRY and SYGVKD. V dropped 0 bases and J dropped 14 bases, with 26 bases sitting between them. The CDR3 length is 17 residues. Individuals having autoimmune disease history or systemic immunosuppression were not enrolled. The table came from immunoSEQ multiplex PCR; TCRdb's copy has only in-frame clones and leaves some out. The sample shows some 40,000 clones, around 89% of them seen only once. A remark on this clone: What it binds is unknown.

The material sequenced was CD4+ or CD8+ T cells sorted from blood, taken in a trial of the OX40 agonist ivuxolimab. This TCR was sampled from an adult with an advanced solid tumor such as melanoma, head and neck, liver or kidney cancer. The rearrangement uses TRBV10-3 and TRBJ2-1; unclear D gene. The CDR3 reads CAISESKSDGVVFVKFF. CDR3 nucleotide sequence: TGTGCCATCAGTGAGTCGAAATCGGATGGTGTAGTATTCGTTAAGTTCTTC.